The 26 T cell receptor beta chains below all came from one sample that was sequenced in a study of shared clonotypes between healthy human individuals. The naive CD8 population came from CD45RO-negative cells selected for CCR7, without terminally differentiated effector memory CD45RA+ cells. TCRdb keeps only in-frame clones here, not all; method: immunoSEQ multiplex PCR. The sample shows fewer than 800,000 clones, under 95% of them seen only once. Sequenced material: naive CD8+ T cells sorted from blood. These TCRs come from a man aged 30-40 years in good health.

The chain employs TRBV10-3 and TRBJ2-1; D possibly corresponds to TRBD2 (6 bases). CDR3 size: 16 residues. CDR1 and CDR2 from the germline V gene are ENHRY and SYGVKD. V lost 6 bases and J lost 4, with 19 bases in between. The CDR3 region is CAISEDPGRPYNEQFF. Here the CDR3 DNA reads TGTGCCATCAGCGAGGACCCAGGGAGGCCTTACAATGAGCAGTTCTTC.

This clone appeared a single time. The CDR3 is CASRNTNTEAFF. The DNA for the CDR3 is TGTGCCAGCAGAAATACGAACACTGAAGCTTTCTTT. The chain is built from TRBV9 and TRBJ1-1; D gene unclear. Germline assignment: CDR1 SGDLS and CDR2 YYNGEE. V was clipped by 5 bases and J by 1 base, with 6 bases between them. The CDR3 length is 12 residues.

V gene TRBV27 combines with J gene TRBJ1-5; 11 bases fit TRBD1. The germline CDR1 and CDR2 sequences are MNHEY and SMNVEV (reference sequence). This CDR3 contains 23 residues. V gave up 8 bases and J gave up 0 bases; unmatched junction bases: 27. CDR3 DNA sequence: TGTGCCAGCTATAAAGCCTTCGTCAGTACGGACAGGGGGCAACAGTATAGCAATCAGCCCCAGCATTTT. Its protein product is CASYKAFVSTDRGQQYSNQPQHF.

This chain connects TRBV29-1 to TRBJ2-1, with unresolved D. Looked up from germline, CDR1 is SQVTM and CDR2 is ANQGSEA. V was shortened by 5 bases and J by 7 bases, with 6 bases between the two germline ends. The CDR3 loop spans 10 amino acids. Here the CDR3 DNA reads TGCAGCGTTACAGAGAATGAGCAGTTCTTC. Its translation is CSVTENEQFF.

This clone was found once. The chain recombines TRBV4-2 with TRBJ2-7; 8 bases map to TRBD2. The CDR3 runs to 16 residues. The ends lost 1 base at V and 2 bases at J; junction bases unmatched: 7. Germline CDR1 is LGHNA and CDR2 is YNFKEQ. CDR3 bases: TGTGCCAGCAGCCAAGTAGCGGGGAAGACTCCCTACGAGCAGTACTTC. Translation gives CASSQVAGKTPYEQYF.

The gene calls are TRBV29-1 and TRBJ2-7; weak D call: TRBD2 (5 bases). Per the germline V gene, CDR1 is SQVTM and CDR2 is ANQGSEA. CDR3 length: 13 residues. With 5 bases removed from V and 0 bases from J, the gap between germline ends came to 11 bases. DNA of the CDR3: TGCAGCGTTATTTCCGGGAACTCCTACGAGCAGTACTTC. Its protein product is CSVISGNSYEQYF.

CDR3 DNA: TGTGCCAGTAACCTTGGGGATAGCTCCTACGAGCAGTACTTC. Translating gives CASNLGDSSYEQYF. The chain recombines TRBV9 with TRBJ2-7, with D uncertain. Germline V gene lookup returns CDR1 SGDLS and CDR2 YYNGEE. This CDR3 spans 14 amino acids. V lost 8 bases to trimming and J lost 0 bases, with 15 bases between them. The full variable domain, in which reference TRBV9 and TRBJ2-7 provide the parts outside the CDR3, is DSGVTQTPKHLITATGQRVTLRCSPRSGDLSVYWYQQSLDQGLQFLIQYYNGEERAKGNILERFSAQQFPDLHSELNLSSLELGDSALYFCASNLGDSSYEQYFGPGTRLTVT.

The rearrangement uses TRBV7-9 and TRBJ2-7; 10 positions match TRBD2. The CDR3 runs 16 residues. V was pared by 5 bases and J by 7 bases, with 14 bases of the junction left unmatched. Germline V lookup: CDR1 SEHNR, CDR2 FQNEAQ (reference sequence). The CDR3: CASSPQDGTSEREQYF. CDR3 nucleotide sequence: TGTGCCAGCAGCCCACAGGACGGGACTAGCGAAAGGGAGCAGTACTTC.

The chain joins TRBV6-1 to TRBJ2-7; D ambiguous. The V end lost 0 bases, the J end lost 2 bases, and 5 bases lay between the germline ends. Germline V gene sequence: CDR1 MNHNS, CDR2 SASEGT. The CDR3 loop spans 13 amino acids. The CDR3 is CASSEAPTYEQYF. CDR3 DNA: TGTGCCAGCAGTGAAGCACCGACCTACGAGCAGTACTTC.

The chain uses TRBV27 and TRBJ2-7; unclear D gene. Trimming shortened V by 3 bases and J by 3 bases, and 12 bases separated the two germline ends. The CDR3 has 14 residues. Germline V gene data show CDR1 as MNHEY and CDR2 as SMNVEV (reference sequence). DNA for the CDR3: TGTGCCAGCAGTTTGACTTATAGCCTCTACGAGCAGTACTTC. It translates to CASSLTYSLYEQYF.

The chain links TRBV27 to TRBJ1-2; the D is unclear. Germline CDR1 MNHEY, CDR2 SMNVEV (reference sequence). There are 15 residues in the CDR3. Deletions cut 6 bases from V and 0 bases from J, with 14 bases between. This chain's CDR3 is CASRQTELANYGYTF. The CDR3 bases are TGTGCCAGCAGACAAACAGAATTAGCTAACTATGGCTACACCTTC.

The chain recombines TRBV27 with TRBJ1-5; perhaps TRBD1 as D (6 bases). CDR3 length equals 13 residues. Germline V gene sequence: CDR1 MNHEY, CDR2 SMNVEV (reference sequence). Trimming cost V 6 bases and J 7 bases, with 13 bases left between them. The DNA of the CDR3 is TGTGCCAGCAGCTCAGGGGTGGGACAGCCCCAGCATTTT. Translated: CASSSGVGQPQHF.

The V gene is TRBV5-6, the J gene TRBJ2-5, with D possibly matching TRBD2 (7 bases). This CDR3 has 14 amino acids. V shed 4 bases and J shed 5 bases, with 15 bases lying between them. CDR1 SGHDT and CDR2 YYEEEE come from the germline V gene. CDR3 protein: CASSKRDQGETQYF. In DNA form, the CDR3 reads TGTGCCAGCAGCAAGCGGGATCAGGGGGAGACCCAGTACTTC.

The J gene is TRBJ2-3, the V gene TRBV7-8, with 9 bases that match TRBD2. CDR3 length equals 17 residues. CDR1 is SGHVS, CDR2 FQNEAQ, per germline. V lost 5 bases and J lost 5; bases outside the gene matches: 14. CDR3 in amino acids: CASSPRGGGRALDTQYF. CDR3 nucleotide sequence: TGTGCCAGCAGCCCTAGAGGGGGCGGGAGGGCCTTAGATACGCAGTATTTT.

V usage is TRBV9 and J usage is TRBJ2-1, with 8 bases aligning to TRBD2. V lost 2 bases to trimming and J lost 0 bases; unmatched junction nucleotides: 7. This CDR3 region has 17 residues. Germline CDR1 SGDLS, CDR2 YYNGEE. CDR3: CASSVIAGSSSYNEQFF. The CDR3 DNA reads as TGTGCCAGCAGCGTTATAGCGGGGTCAAGCTCCTACAATGAGCAGTTCTTC.

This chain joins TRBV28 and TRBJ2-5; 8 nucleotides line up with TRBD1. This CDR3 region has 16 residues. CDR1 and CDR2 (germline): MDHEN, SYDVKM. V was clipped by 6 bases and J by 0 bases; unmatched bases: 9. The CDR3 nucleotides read TGTGCCAGCAGCCGCATCGGACAGGGATACCAAGAGACCCAGTACTTC. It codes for CASSRIGQGYQETQYF. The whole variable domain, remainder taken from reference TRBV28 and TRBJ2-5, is DVKVTQSSRYLVKRTGEKVFLECVQDMDHENMFWYRQDPGLGLRLIYFSYDVKMKEKGDIPEGYSVSREKKERFSLILESASTNQTSMYLCASSRIGQGYQETQYFGPGTRLLVL.

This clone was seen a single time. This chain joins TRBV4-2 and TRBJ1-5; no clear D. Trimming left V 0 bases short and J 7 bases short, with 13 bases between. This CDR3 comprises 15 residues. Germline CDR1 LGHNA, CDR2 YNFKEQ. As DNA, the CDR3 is TGTGCCAGCAGCCAAGATTTTGGGGTCGGGCAGCCCCAGCATTTT. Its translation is CASSQDFGVGQPQHF.

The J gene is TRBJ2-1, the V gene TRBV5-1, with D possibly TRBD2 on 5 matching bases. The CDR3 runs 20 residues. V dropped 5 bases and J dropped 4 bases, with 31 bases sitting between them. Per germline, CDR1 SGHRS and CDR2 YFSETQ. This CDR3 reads CASSLMRAGEYAPRYNEQFF. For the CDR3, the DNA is TGCGCCAGCAGTTTGATGAGGGCGGGCGAGTACGCGCCTAGGTACAATGAGCAGTTCTTC. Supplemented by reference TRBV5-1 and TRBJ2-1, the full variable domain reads KAGVTQTPRYLIKTRGQQVTLSCSPISGHRSVSWYQQTPGQGLQFLFEYFSETQRNKGNFPGRFSGRQFSNSRSEMNVSTLELGDSALYLCASSLMRAGEYAPRYNEQFFGPGTRLTVL.

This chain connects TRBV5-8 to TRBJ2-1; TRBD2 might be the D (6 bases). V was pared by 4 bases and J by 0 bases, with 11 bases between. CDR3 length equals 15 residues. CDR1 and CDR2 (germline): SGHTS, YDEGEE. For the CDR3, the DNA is TGTGCCAGCAGCCCCGGGACTCCCTCCTACAATGAGCAGTTCTTC. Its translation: CASSPGTPSYNEQFF.

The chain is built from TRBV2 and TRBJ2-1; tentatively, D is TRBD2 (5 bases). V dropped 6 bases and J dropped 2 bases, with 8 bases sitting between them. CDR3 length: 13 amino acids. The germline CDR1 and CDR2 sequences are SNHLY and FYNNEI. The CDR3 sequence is CASSPGTYNEQFF. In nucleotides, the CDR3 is TGTGCCAGCAGCCCGGGGACCTACAATGAGCAGTTCTTC.

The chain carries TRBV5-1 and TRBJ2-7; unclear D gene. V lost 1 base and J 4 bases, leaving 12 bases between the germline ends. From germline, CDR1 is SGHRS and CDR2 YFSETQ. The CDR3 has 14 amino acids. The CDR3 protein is CASSLWVGEYEQYF. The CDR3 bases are TGCGCCAGCAGCTTGTGGGTAGGAGAGTACGAGCAGTACTTC. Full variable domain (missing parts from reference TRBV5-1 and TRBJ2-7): KAGVTQTPRYLIKTRGQQVTLSCSPISGHRSVSWYQQTPGQGLQFLFEYFSETQRNKGNFPGRFSGRQFSNSRSEMNVSTLELGDSALYLCASSLWVGEYEQYFGPGTRLTVT.

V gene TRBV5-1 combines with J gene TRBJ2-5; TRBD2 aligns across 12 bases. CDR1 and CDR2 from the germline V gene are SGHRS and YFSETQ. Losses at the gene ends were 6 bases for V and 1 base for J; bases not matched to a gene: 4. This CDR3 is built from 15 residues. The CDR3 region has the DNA TGCGCCAGCAATGGACTAGCGGGGATCCAAGAGACCCAGTACTTC. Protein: CASNGLAGIQETQYF.

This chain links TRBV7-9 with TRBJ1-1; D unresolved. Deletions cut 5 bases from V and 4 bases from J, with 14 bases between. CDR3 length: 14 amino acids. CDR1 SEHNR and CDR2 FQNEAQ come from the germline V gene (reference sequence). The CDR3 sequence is CASSAPWRSTEAFF. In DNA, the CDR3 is TGTGCCAGCAGCGCTCCTTGGCGGTCCACTGAAGCTTTCTTT. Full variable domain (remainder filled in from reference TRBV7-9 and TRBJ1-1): DTGVSQNPRHKITKRGQNVTFRCDPISEHNRLYWYRQTLGQGPEFLTYFQNEAQLEKSRLLSDRFSAERPKGSFSTLEIQRTEQGDSAMYLCASSAPWRSTEAFFGQGTRLTVV.

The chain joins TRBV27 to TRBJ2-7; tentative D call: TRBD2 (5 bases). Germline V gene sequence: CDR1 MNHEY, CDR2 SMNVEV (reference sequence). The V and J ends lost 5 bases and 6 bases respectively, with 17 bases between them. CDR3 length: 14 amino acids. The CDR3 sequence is CASSPGIGTFEQYF. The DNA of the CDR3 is TGTGCCAGCAGTCCCGGGATCGGTACGTTCGAGCAGTACTTC.

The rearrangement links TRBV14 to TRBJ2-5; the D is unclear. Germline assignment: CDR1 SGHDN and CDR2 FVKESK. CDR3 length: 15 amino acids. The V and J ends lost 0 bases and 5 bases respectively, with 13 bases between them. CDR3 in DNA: TGTGCCAGCAGCCAAGAAACCCCAGGATCGGAGACCCAGTACTTC. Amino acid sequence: CASSQETPGSETQYF.

The CDR3 nucleotides read TGTGCCAGCAGCTCCGATTCCTATAGCAATCAGCCCCAGCATTTT. Protein sequence: CASSSDSYSNQPQHF. The V gene is TRBV5-5, the J gene TRBJ1-5; no definite D call. CDR3 length: 15 residues. The germline V gene encodes CDR1 SGHKS and CDR2 YYEKEE (reference sequence). The V end lost 3 bases, the J end lost 0 bases, and 10 bases lay between the germline ends.